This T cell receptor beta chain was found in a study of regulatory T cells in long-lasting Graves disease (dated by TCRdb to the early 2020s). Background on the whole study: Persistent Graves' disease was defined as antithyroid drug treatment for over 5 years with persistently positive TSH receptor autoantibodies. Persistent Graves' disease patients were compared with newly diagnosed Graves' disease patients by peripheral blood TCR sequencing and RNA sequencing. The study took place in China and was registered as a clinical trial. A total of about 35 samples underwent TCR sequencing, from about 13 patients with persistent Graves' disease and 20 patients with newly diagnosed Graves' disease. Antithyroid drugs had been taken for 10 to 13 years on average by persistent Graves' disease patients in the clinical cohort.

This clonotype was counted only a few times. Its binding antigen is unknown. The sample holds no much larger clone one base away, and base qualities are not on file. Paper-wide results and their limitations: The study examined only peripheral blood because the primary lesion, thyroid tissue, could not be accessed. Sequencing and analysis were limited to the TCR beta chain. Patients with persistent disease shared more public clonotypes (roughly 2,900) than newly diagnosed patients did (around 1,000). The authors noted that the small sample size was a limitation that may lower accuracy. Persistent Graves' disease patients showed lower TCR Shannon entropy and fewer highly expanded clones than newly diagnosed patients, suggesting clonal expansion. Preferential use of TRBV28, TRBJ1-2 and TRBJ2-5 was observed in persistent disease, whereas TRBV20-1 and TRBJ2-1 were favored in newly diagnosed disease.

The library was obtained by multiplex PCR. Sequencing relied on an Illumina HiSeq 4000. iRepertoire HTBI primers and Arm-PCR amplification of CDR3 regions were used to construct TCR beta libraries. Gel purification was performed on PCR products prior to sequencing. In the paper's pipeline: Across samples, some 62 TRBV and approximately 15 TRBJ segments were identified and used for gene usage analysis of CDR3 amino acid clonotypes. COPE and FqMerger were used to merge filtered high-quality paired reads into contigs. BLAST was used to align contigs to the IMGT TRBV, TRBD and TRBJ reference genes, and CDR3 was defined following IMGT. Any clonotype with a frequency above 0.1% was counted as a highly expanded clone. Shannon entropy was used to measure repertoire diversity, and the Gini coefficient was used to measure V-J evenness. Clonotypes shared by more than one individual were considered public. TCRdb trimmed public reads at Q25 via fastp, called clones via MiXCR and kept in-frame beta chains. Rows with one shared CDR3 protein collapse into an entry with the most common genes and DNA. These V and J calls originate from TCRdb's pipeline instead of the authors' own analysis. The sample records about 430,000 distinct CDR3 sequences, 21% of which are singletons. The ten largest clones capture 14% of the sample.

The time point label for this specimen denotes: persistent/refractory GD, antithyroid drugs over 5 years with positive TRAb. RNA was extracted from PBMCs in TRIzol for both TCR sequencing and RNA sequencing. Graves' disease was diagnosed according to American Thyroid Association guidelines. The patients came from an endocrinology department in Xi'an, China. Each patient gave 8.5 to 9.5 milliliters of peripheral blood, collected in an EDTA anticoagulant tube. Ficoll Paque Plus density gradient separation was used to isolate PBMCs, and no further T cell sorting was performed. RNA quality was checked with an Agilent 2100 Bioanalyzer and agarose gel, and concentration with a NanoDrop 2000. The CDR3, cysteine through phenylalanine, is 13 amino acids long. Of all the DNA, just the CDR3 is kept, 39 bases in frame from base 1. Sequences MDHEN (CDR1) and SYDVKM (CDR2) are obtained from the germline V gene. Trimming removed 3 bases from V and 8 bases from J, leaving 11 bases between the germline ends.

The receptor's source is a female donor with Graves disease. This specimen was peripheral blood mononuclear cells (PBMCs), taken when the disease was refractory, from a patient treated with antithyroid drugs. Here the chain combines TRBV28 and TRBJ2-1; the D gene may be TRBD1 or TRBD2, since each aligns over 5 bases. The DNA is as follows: TGTGCCAGCAGTTTGGGGGTAAGGGATGAGCAGTTCTTC. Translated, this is CASSLGVRDEQFF.